The entry below gives a single T cell receptor (beta chain) sequence along with its context. This record belongs to a study of blood T cell repertoires in COVID-19. Across the study: Italy, Spain and the United States were the sources of the convalescent and acute COVID-19 samples. PBMCs, B-cell-depleted T cells, or T cells provided the cDNA or gDNA that made up the material.

In the authors' workflow: Estimates of nucleated cell counts were drawn from the amplification of reference gene primers. Measured with immunoSEQ multiplex PCR; TCRdb has only the in-frame clones, and not every one. The D gene and trimming were derived from the DNA, and the V and J assignments and clone size from that table. The table shows tens of thousands of clones, with approximately 86% occurring only once. The V and J ends lost 5 bases and 4 bases respectively, with 20 bases between them. Germline CDR1 reads SGHTA; CDR2 reads FQGNSA. The CDR3 length is 16 residues. Sequencing was carried out using peripheral blood. The chain links TRBV7-2 to TRBJ2-5; tentatively, D is TRBD2 (6 bases). The clonotype was recovered from a human donor with acute or convalescent COVID-19. The donor label of this sample is uncertain. The CDR3 reads CASSPHGGMGGETQYF. Here the CDR3 DNA reads TGTGCCAGCAGCCCCCACGGAGGGATGGGGGGAGAGACCCAGTACTTC.